This T cell receptor (beta chain) was found in a study of regulatory T cells in long-lasting Graves disease. The V gene's germline CDR1 is MDHEN and CDR2 SYDVKM. This CDR3 comprises 16 residues. V lost 6 bases and J 2 bases, leaving 20 bases between the germline ends. Both iRepertoire HTBI primers and Arm-PCR of CDR3 regions were used to build the TCR beta libraries. TCRdb itself ran the multiplex PCR reads through MiXCR, one entry per CDR3 protein. The sample yields 360,000 or so distinct CDR3 sequences, 12% seen once. Whole-study results and caveats: Segments TRBV28, TRBJ1-2 and TRBJ2-5 showed preferential usage in persistent disease.

Noted time point: newly diagnosed GD, antithyroid drugs for less than 3 months. From RNA extracted from PBMCs, the TCR library was made. Peripheral blood, at 8 to 9 milliliters, went into EDTA tubes. This clonotype was recorded at least ten times. Its antigen is currently unknown. A further study also used this sample, focusing on T cells in Graves' hyperthyroidism and ophthalmopathy. That investigation notes: Diagnoses were established using clinical symptoms, serum thyroxine and TRAb, thyroid ultrasound and orbital computed tomography. First-round RT-PCR targeting the TCR CDR3 was performed with the HTBI primer set.

This clonotype originated in a woman in her late teens or twenties with Graves disease. This sample comprised peripheral blood mononuclear cells (PBMCs), obtained at new diagnosis, from a patient treated with antithyroid drugs. This chain uses TRBV28 with TRBJ2-7, with D possibly matching TRBD2 (5 bases). The CDR3 reads CASSGSGRDVTYEQYF. CDR3 coding DNA: TGTGCCAGCAGCGGAAGCGGCCGGGATGTTACCTACGAGCAGTACTTC.